This T cell receptor beta chain derives from a study of shared clonotypes between healthy human individuals. Study summary: Each donor's CD4 naive and CD4 memory cells filled three plates apiece, CD8 naive two, and CD8 memory one. Findings and limits, study-wide: Among donors, sharing of clonotypes was expected to be affected by sequencing depth.

In this sample, this clone turned up a few times. Its specificity is not known. Germline assignment: CDR1 SGHDT and CDR2 YYEEEE. Trimming removed 0 bases from V and 4 bases from J, with 7 bases in between. CDR3 length: 14 residues. As originally analysed: ImmunoSEQ only sent back junction sequences with no quality scores, so filtering was done differently. Here immunoSEQ multiplex PCR was the method, and the copy in TCRdb shows in-frame clones only, minus some. From that table come the V and J calls and clone size; the DNA was used to work out D and trimming. The data show about 1.1 million clones, 75% to 85% seen once. It was into CD45RA+ naive and CD45RA-negative memory subsets that the CD4+ cells were split.

This clonotype originated in a man between 18 and 35 years old in good health. Some clones in this sample may be carry-over from other donors' samples. The specimen sequenced was memory CD4+ T cells from PBMCs. Subset defined: CD45RA-negative fraction. The rearrangement links TRBV5-6 to TRBJ1-4; D ambiguous. Here the CDR3 reads CASSLAPINEKLFF. Written as DNA, the CDR3 is TGTGCCAGCAGCTTGGCCCCTATTAATGAAAAACTGTTTTTT.